The 2 T cell receptor beta chains below were found in one sample sequenced in a study of blood T cell repertoires in COVID-19 (dated by TCRdb to about 2020). Library preparation was by the immunoSEQ multiplex PCR assay. TCRdb carries this immuneACCESS record with in-frame sequences only. Its versions omit some clonotypes, under half of them owing to an unresolved V gene in the studies checked, with the rest unexplained. Here the sample has 200,000 to 250,000 clones; 87% occur a single time. About 9.3% of the sample comes from the top ten. Sequencing input: PBMCs or T cells enriched from blood (not recorded which). The receptor source for this set is a man between 18 and 29 years old with acute COVID-19.

This chain links TRBV27 with TRBJ1-4, with TRBD1 matching over 9 bases. J gave up 8 bases and V 3 bases, and 4 bases lay outside the gene matches. CDR3 size: 14 residues. Germline V gene data show CDR1 as MNHEY and CDR2 as SMNVEV (reference sequence). The CDR3 coding sequence is TGTGCCAGCAGTTTCCTAACAGGGGGCGAAAAACTGTTTTTT. This translates into CASSFLTGGEKLFF.

The chain's CDR3 is CASNPYLGGVYEQYF. In DNA, the CDR3 is TGTGCCAGCAACCCCTACTTAGGGGGTGTCTACGAGCAGTACTTC. The chain is built from TRBV7-8 and TRBJ2-7; the D gene is possibly TRBD1 (6 bases). The CDR3 has 15 residues. The V end was cut by 7 bases, the J end by 3 bases, with 19 bases between. Germline lookup yields CDR1 SGHVS and CDR2 FQNEAQ.